This T cell receptor (beta chain) stems from a study of blood T cell repertoires in COVID-19. The CDR3 totals 13 residues. The V and J ends lost 0 bases and 3 bases respectively, with 6 bases between them. Germline loops: CDR1 MNHEY, CDR2 SVGAGI. Only in-frame clones appear in the TCRdb table, and some are missing; sequencing was by immunoSEQ multiplex PCR. The top ten clones hold about 29% of a sample with around 39,000 clones, roughly 80% of them seen once. This receptor was taken from a man of 80 years or more with active or convalescent COVID-19. V and J are TRBV6-5 and TRBJ2-7, with no clear D. Sequenced: peripheral blood. Here the CDR3 DNA reads TGTGCCAGCAGTTACTCGCGGAACTACGAGCAGTACTTC. It specifies CASSYSRNYEQYF.